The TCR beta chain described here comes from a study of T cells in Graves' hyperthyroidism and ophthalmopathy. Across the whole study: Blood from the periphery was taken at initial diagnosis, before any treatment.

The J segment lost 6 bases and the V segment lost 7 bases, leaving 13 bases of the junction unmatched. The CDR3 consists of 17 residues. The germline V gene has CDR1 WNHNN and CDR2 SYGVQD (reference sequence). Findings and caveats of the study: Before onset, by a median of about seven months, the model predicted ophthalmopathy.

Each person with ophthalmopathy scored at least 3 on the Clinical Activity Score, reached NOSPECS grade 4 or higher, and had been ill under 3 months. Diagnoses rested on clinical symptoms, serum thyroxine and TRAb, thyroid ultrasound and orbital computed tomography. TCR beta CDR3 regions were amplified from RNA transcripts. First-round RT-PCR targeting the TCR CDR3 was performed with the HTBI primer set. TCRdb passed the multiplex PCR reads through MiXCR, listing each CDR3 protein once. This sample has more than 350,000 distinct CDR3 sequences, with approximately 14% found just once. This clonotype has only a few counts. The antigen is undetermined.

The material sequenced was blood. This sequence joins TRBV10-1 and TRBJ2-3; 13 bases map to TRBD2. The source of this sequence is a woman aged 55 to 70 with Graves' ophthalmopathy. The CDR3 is CASNRLAGGSSLDTQYF. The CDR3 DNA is TGCGCCAGCAACCGACTAGCGGGAGGTTCCTCCCTCGATACGCAGTATTTT.